This entry lists 5 T cell receptor beta chains sequenced from one sample in a study of shared clonotypes between healthy human individuals (dated by TCRdb to between 2020 and 2021). CD8 naive samples were CD45RO-negative cells positively selected for CCR7, giving a CD45RA+CCR7+ population that excluded TemRA cells. The receptor library was made with the immunoSEQ multiplex PCR assay. TCRdb's version of the immuneACCESS table is confined to in-frame rearrangements and falls short of the full clone set. An unresolved V gene accounts for under half of the shortfall where checked; the remainder is of unknown origin. This sample holds around 580,000 clones; roughly 98% were observed only once. 0.25% to 0.35% of the sample belongs to the ten largest clones. Sequenced: naive CD8+ T cells sorted from blood. What the cell subset or site label conveys for this sample: CD45RA+CCR7+. The receptors were gathered from a man aged 30 to 39 in good health.

This chain uses TRBV7-9 with TRBJ1-5; D is uncertain. Germline V gene data show CDR1 as SEHNR and CDR2 as FQNEAQ (reference sequence). CDR3 length: 14 residues. Trimming took off 2 bases at V and 0 bases at J, with 5 bases between the two ends. CDR3 sequence (DNA): TGTGCCAGCAGCTTATGGGATAGCAATCAGCCCCAGCATTTT. Its protein is CASSLWDSNQPQHF.

This chain joins TRBV11-2 and TRBJ2-3, with D perhaps TRBD2 (7 bases). The V end lost 2 bases, the J end lost 5 bases, and 17 bases lay between the germline ends. The CDR3 length is 16 residues. Per the germline V gene, CDR1 is SGHAT and CDR2 is FQNNGV. This CDR3 reads CASSLYPGGRGDTQYF. CDR3 nucleotide sequence: TGTGCCAGCAGCTTATATCCGGGGGGCCGGGGAGATACGCAGTATTTT. The variable domain in full, completed from reference TRBV11-2 and TRBJ2-3, reads EAGVAQSPRYKIIEKRQSVAFWCNPISGHATLYWYQQILGQGPKLLIQFQNNGVVDDSQLPKDRFSAERLKGVDSTLKIQPAKLEDSAVYLCASSLYPGGRGDTQYFGPGTRLTVL.

The V gene is TRBV11-3, the J gene TRBJ2-3, with 8 positions matching TRBD1. V was pared by 2 bases and J by 4 bases, with 11 bases of the junction left unmatched. Per the germline V gene, CDR1 is SGHNT and CDR2 is YENEEA. CDR3 size: 17 residues. The CDR3 bases are TGTGCCAGCAGCTTATGGTACAGGGGGATACCCCCAGATACGCAGTATTTT. Translated: CASSLWYRGIPPDTQYF.

The chain is built from TRBV11-2 and TRBJ1-4; D not certain. V shed 3 bases and J shed 2 bases, with 7 bases lying between them. Germline values: CDR1 SGHAT, CDR2 FQNNGV. CDR3 length equals 14 residues. CDR3 DNA sequence: TGTGCCAGCAGCTTGAGGGCCACTAATGAAAAACTGTTTTTT. It specifies CASSLRATNEKLFF.

The chain is built from TRBV11-2 and TRBJ1-3, with unresolved D. The CDR3 loop spans 16 amino acids. Trimming took off 7 bases at V and 4 bases at J, with 20 bases between the two ends. CDR1 is SGHAT, CDR2 FQNNGV, per germline. CDR3: CASTSPYGKRGNTIYF. DNA for the CDR3: TGTGCCAGCACTTCTCCTTACGGGAAACGCGGAAACACCATATATTTT.